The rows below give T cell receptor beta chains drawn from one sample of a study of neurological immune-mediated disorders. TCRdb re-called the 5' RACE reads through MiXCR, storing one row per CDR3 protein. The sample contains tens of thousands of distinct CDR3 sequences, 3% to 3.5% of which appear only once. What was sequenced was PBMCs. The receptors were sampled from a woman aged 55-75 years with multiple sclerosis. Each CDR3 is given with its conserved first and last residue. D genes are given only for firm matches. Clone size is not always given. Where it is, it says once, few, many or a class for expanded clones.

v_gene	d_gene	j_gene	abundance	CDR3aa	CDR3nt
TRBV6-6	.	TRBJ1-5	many	CASLGGGMQGNQPQHF	TGTGCCAGCTTAGGGGGGGGCATGCAGGGCAATCAGCCCCAGCATTTT
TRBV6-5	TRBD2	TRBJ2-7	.	CASSHFRTSGGQGSYEQYF	TGTGCCAGCAGTCATTTCCGGACTAGCGGGGGGCAGGGCTCCTACGAGCAGTACTTC
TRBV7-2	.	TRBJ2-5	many	CASSLEGGMEETQYF	TGTGCCAGCAGCTTAGAGGGGGGGATGGAAGAGACCCAGTACTTC
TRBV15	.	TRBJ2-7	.	CATSRYQGPSYEQYF	TGTGCCACCAGCAGATATCAGGGTCCCTCCTACGAGCAGTACTTC
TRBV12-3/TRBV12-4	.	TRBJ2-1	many	CASSPQGGSYNEQFF	TGTGCCAGCAGCCCTCAGGGGGGTTCCTACAATGAGCAGTTCTTC
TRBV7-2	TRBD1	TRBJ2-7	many	CASSLEWTGGYEQYF	TGTGCCAGCAGCTTAGAATGGACAGGGGGCTACGAGCAGTACTTC
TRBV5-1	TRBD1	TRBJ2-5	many	CASERTGVRETQYF	TGCGCCAGCGAGCGGACAGGGGTACGAGAGACCCAGTACTTC
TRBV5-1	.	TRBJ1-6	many	CASSLGNSPLHF	TGCGCCAGCAGCTTGGGGAATTCACCCCTCCACTTT
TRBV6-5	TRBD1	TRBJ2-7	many	CASSWGQGPYQQQYF	TGTGCCAGCAGTTGGGGACAGGGGCCGTATCAGCAGCAGTACTTC
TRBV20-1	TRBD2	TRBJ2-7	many	CSAVTGLAGISEQYF	TGCAGTGCTGTTACCGGACTAGCGGGGATTAGCGAGCAGTACTTC
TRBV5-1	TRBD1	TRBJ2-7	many	CASSPGQGHEQYF	TGCGCCAGCAGCCCGGGACAGGGTCACGAGCAGTACTTC
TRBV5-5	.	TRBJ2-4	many	CASSGMAQIIQYF	TGTGCCAGCAGCGGGATGGCCCAAATCATTCAGTACTTC
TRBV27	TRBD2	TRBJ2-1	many	CASSFRGGNYNEQFF	TGTGCCAGCAGTTTTCGGGGGGGGAACTACAATGAGCAGTTCTTC
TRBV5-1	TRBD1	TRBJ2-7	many	CASRLTLQGAYEQYF	TGCGCCAGCAGGTTGACCCTACAGGGGGCCTACGAGCAGTACTTC
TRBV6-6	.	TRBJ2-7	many	CASSYSSPVKQYF	TGTGCCAGCAGTTACTCGAGCCCCGTCAAGCAGTACTTC
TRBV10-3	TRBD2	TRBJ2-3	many	CAISDLLAAEFTDTQYF	TGTGCCATCAGTGATTTGCTAGCGGCCGAATTCACAGATACGCAGTATTTT
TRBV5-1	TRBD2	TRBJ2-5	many	CASSFPGTTQETQYF	TGCGCCAGCAGCTTCCCCGGGACTACCCAAGAGACCCAGTACTTC
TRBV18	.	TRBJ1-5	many	CDSSTPGQPQHF	TGTGACAGCTCAACACCTGGCCAGCCCCAGCATTTT
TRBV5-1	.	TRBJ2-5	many	CASSSQQGTQYF	TGCGCCAGCAGCTCTCAACAGGGAACCCAGTACTTC
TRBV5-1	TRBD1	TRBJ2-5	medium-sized	CASSSPGTGYRETQYF	TGCGCCAGCAGCTCCCCCGGGACAGGGTATCGAGAGACCCAGTACTTC
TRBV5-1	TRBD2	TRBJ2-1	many	CASSPRLAGVVNEQFF	TGCGCCAGCAGCCCCCGACTAGCGGGGGTGGTAAATGAGCAGTTCTTC
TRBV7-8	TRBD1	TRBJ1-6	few	CASSLAGTGYLGPLHF	TGTGCCAGCAGCTTAGCCGGGACAGGGTACCTCGGACCCCTCCACTTT
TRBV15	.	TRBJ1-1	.	CATSKGTNTEAFF	TGTGCCACCAGCAAGGGGACGAACACTGAAGCTTTCTTT
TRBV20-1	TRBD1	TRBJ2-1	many	CSAPWTGGGVNEQFF	TGCAGTGCACCCTGGACAGGTGGTGGAGTCAATGAGCAGTTCTTC
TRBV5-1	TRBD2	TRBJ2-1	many	CASSLGTSGVSSYNEQFF	TGCGCCAGCAGCCTCGGGACTAGCGGGGTGAGCTCCTACAATGAGCAGTTCTTC
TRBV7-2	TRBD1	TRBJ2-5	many	CASSLGDGQAGETQYF	TGTGCCAGCAGCTTAGGTGATGGACAGGCCGGCGAGACCCAGTACTTC
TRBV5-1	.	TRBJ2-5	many	CASSFPPETQYF	TGCGCCAGCAGCTTCCCTCCTGAGACCCAGTACTTC
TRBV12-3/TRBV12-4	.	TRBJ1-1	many	CASSWGGETEAFF	TGTGCCAGCAGTTGGGGAGGGGAGACTGAAGCTTTCTTT
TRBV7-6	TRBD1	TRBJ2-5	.	CASSTQQGIKTQYF	TGTGCCAGCAGCACCCAACAGGGGATAAAGACCCAGTACTTC
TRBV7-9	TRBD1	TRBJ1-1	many	CASSLEGAAEAFF	TGTGCCAGCAGCTTAGAGGGGGCGGCTGAAGCTTTCTTT
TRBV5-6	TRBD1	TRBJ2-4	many	CASSGIRQGAKNIQYF	TGTGCCAGCAGCGGGATACGACAGGGAGCCAAAAACATTCAGTACTTC
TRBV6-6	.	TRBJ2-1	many	CASRDRLADEQFF	TGTGCCAGCAGGGACAGACTCGCGGATGAGCAGTTCTTC
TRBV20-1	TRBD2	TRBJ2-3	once	CSARIAGGTDTQYF	TGCAGTGCTAGAATAGCGGGGGGAACAGATACGCAGTATTTT
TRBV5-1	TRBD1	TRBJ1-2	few	CASSLARGVADYGYTF	TGCGCCAGCAGCTTGGCCAGGGGGGTCGCGGACTATGGCTACACCTTC
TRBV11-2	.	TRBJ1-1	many	CASSSSTGLSEAFF	TGTGCCAGCAGCTCGAGTACAGGGTTGAGTGAAGCTTTCTTT
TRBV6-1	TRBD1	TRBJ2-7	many	CASIRDSSYEQYF	TGTGCCAGCATTCGGGACAGCTCCTACGAGCAGTACTTC